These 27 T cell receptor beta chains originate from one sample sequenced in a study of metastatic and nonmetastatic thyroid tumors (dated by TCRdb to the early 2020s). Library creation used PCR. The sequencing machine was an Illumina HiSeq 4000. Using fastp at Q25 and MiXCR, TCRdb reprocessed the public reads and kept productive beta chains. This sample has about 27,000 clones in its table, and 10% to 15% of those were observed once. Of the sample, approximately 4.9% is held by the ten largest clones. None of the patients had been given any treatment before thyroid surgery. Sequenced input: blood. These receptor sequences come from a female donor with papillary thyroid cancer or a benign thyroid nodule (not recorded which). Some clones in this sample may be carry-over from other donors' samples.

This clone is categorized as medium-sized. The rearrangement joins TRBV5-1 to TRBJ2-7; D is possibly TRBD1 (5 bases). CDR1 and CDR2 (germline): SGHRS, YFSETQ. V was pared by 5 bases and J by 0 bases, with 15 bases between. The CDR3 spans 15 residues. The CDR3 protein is CASSYTDIASYEQYF. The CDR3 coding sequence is TGCGCCAGCAGTTACACGGACATAGCCTCCTACGAGCAGTACTTC.

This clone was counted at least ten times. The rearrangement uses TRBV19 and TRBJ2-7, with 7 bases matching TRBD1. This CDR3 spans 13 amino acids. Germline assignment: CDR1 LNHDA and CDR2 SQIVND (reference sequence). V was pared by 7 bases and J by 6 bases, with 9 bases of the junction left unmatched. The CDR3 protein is CASNLQGSGEQYF. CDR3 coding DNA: TGTGCCAGTAACTTACAGGGGAGTGGCGAGCAGTACTTC. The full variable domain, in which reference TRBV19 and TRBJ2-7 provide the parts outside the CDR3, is DGGITQSPKYLFRKEGQNVTLSCEQNLNHDAMYWYRQDPGQGLRLIYYSQIVNDFQKGDIAEGYSVSREKKESFPLTVTSAQKNPTAFYLCASNLQGSGEQYFGPGTRLTVT.

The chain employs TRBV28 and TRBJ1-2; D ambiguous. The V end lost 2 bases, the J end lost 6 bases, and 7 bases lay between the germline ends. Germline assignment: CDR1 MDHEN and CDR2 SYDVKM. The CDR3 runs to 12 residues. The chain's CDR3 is CASSLLRDGYTF. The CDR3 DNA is TGTGCCAGCAGTTTACTCCGCGATGGCTACACCTTC.

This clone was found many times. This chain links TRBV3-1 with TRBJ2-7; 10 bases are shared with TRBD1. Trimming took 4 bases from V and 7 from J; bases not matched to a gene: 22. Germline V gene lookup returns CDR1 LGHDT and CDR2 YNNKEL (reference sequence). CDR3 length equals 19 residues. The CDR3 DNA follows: TGTGCCAGCAGCCCCTCCCCTTTTGACAGGGGGCTACCTATGAGGGAGCAGTACTTC. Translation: CASSPSPFDRGLPMREQYF.

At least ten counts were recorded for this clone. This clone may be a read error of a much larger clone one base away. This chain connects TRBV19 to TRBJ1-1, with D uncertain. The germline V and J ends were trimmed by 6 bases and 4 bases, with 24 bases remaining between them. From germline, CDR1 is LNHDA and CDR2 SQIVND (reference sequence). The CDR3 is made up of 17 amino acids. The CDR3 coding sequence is TGTGCCAGTAGATCCCTTCCCCTCGACGTGGGGAGCACTGAAGCTTTCTTT. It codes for CASRSLPLDVGSTEAFF.

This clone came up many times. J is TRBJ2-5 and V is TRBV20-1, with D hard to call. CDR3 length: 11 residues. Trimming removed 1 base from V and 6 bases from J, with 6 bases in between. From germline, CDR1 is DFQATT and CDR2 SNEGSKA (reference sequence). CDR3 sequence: CSARGSKTQYF. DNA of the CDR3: TGCAGTGCTAGAGGGTCGAAGACCCAGTACTTC.

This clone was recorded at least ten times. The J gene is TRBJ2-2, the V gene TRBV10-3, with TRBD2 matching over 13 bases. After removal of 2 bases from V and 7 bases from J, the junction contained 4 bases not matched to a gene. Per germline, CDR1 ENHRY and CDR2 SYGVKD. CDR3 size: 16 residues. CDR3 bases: TGTGCCATCAGTGAGCTACTAGCGGGAGGGAACGGGGAGCTGTTTTTT. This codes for CAISELLAGGNGELFF.

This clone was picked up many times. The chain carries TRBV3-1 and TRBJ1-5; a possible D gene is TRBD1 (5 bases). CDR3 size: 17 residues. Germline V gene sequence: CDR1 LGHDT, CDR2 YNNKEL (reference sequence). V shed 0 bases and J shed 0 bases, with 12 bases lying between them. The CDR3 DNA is TGTGCCAGCAGCCAAGAACCGGACAAGTATAGCAATCAGCCCCAGCATTTT. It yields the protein CASSQEPDKYSNQPQHF.

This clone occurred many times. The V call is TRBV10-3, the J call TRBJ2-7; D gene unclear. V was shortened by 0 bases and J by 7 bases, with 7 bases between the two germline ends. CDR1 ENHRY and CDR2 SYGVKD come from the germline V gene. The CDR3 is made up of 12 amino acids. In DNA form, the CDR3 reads TGTGCCATCAGTGAGTCGTCGAGAGAGCAGTACTTC. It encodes CAISESSREQYF.

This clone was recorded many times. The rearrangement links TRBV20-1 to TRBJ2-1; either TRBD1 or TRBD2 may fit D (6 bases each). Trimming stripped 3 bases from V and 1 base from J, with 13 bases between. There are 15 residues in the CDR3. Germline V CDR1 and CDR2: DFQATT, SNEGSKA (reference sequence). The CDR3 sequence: CSARGGDGSYNEQFF. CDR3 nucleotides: TGCAGTGCTAGGGGGGGCGATGGGTCCTACAATGAGCAGTTCTTC.

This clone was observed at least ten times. The CDR3 DNA is TGTGCCAGCAGTTTCTCCCGGGACAGGGATACCGGGGAGCTGTTTTTT. This codes for CASSFSRDRDTGELFF. The V gene is TRBV6-5, the J gene TRBJ2-2; 9 bases align to TRBD1. This CDR3 region has 16 residues. Germline V CDR1 and CDR2: MNHEY, SVGAGI. The trim removed 4 bases at V and 5 bases at J, leaving 8 bases unmatched.

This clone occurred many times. CDR3 protein: CASTTGGKEKLFF. CDR3 bases: TGTGCCAGCACGACCGGGGGAAAGGAAAAACTGTTTTTT. The rearrangement uses TRBV12-3 or TRBV12-4 and TRBJ1-4; maybe TRBD1 (5 bases). The CDR3 runs 13 residues. V lost 7 bases and J 8 bases, leaving 14 bases between the germline ends.

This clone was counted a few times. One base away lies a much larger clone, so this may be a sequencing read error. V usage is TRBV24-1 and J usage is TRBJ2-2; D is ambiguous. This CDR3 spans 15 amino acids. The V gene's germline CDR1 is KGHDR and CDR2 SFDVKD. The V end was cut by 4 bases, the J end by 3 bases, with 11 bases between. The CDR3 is CATSDADCYTGELFF. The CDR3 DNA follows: TGTGCCACCAGTGACGCTGACTGTTACACCGGGGAGCTGTTTTTT.

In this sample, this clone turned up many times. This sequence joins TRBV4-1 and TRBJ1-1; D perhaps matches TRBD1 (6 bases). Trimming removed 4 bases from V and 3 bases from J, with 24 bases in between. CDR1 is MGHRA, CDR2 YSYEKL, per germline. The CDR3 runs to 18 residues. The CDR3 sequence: CASSRGTPLFFGYTEAFF. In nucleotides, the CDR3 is TGCGCCAGCAGCCGGGGGACACCTCTGTTTTTCGGGTACACTGAAGCTTTCTTT.

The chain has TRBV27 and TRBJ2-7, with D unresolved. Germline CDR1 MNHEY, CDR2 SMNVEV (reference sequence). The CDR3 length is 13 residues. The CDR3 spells CGRSLSSDVEQYF. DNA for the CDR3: TGTGGCCGAAGTTTATCGTCAGATGTCGAGCAGTACTTC.

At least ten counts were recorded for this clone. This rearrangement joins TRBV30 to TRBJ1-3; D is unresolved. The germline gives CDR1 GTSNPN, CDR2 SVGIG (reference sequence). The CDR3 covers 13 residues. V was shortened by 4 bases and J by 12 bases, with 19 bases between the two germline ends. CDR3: CAWTTQAGRSIYF. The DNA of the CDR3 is TGTGCCTGGACCACACAAGCGGGAAGGAGCATATATTTT. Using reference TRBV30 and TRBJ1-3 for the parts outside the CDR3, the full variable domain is SQTIHQWPATLVQPVGSPLSLECTVEGTSNPNLYWYRQAAGRGLQLLFYSVGIGQISSEVPQNLSASRPQDRQFILSSKKLLLSDSGFYLCAWTTQAGRSIYFGEGSWLTVV.

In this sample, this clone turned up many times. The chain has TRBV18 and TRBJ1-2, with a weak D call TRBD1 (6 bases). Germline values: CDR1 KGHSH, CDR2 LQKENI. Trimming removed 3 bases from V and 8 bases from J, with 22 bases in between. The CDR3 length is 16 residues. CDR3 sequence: CASSPLQDSPRWGYTF. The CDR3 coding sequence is TGTGCCAGCTCACCCCTTCAGGACAGCCCTCGCTGGGGCTACACCTTC.

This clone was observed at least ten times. CDR3 residues: CASSLEGTEAFF. The CDR3 DNA follows: TGTGCCAGCAGCTTAGAGGGAACTGAAGCTTTCTTT. V gene TRBV5-4 combines with J gene TRBJ1-1; D unresolved. V was shortened by 2 bases and J by 5 bases, with 7 bases between the two germline ends. Germline V lookup: CDR1 SGHNT, CDR2 YYREEE (reference sequence). The CDR3 loop spans 12 amino acids.

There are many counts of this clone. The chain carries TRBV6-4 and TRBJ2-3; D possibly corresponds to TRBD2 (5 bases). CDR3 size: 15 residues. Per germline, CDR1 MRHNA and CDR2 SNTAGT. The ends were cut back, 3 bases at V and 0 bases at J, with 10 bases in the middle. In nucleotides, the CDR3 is TGTGCCAGCAGTGAAGAAGCGGCTAGCACAGATACGCAGTATTTT. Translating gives CASSEEAASTDTQYF.

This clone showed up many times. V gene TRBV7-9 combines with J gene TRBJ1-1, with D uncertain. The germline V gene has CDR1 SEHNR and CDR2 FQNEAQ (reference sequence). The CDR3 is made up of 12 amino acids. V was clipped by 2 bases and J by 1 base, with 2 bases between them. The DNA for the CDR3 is TGTGCCAGCAGCTTACAGAACACTGAAGCTTTCTTT. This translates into CASSLQNTEAFF.

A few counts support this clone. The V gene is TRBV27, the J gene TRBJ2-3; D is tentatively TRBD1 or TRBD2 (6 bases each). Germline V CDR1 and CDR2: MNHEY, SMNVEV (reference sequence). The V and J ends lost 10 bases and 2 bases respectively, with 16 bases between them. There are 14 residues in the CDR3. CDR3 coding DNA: TGTGCCATCTTACACTGGGGGGCCACAGATACGCAGTATTTT. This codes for CAILHWGATDTQYF.

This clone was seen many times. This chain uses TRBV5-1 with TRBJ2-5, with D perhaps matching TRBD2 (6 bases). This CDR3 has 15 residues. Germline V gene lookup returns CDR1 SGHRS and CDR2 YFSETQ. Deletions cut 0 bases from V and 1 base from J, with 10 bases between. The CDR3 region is CASSLAGVGQETQYF. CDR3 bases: TGCGCCAGCAGCTTGGCGGGAGTGGGCCAAGAGACCCAGTACTTC.

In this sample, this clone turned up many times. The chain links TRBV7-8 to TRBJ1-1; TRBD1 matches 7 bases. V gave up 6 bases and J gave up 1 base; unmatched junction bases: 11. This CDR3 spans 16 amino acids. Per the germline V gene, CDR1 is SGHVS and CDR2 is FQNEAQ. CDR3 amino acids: CASRYNPGTANTEAFF. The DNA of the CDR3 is TGTGCCAGCAGGTATAATCCCGGGACAGCGAACACTGAAGCTTTCTTT.

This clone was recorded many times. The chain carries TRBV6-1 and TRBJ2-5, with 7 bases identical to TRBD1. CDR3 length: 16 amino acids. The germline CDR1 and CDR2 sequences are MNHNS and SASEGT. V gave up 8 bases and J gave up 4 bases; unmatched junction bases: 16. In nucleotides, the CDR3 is TGTGCCAGCTCTCAAGGGGGCGGGTTCGGCGCAGAGACCCAGTACTTC. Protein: CASSQGGGFGAETQYF.

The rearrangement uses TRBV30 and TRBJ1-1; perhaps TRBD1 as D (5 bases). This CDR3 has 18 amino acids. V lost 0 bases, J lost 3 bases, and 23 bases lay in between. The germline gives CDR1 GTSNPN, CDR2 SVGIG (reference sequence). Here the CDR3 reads CAWSVGRLTPRGDTEAFF. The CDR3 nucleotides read TGTGCCTGGAGTGTCGGACGACTCACCCCGAGAGGGGACACTGAAGCTTTCTTT.

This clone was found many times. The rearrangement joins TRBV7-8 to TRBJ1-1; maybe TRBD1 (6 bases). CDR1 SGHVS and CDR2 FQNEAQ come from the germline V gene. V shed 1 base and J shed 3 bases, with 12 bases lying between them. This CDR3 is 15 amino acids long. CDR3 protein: CASSLDRAGYTEAFF. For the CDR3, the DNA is TGTGCCAGCAGCTTAGACAGGGCAGGTTACACTGAAGCTTTCTTT.

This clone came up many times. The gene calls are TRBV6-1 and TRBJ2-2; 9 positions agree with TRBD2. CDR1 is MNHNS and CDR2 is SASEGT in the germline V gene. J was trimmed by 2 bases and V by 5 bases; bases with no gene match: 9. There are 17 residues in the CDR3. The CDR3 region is CASSLIAGALNTGELFF. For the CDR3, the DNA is TGTGCCAGCAGTCTTATAGCGGGAGCGTTAAACACCGGGGAGCTGTTTTTT.